One TCR beta chain is described in this entry. The source of the sample is a study of blood T cell repertoires in COVID-19. Sequencing used immunoSEQ multiplex PCR; TCRdb keeps in-frame clones, though not all of them. Of fewer than 300,000 clones listed, roughly 84% are singletons. Trimming at V came to 0 bases and at J to 6 bases, leaving 6 bases not matched to a gene. This CDR3 is built from 15 residues. Per germline, CDR1 WSHSY and CDR2 SAAADI. Sequencing used peripheral blood. The rearrangement joins TRBV10-2 to TRBJ2-7, with 9 nucleotides matching TRBD2. This sequence was found in a woman aged 18-35 years with acute or convalescent COVID-19. This CDR3 reads CASSESYSGSVEQYF. CDR3 nucleotide sequence: TGCGCCAGCAGTGAGTCTTATAGCGGGAGCGTCGAGCAGTACTTC.